These 23 T cell receptor beta chains were sequenced from one sample in a study of beta chain features in type 1 diabetes. Findings and limits, study-wide: In every one of the four CD4+ subsets, TCRB CDR3s were moderately but significantly shorter in Type 1 diabetes patients.

The entirety of the isolated RNA underwent reverse transcription, so expressed TCRB transcripts were sequenced. TCRdb's table, derived via immunoSEQ multiplex PCR, lists solely in-frame clones and lacks some. The repertoire includes fewer than 350,000 clones, approximately 16% of them detected once, and 0.015% to 0.017% sits in the top ten. These receptors have no known antigen. The sequenced material came from naive CD4+ T cells from blood. These receptors all stem from a man aged 18 to 29 with type 1 diabetes.

The chain uses TRBV5-4 and TRBJ2-5; 12 positions match TRBD2. CDR1 is SGHNT and CDR2 is YYREEE in the germline V gene (reference sequence). The CDR3 contains 13 residues. With V trimmed by 5 bases and J by 10 bases, 6 bases remained unmatched. CDR3 coding DNA: TGTGCCAGCAGTTACGGACTAGCGGGAAGCCAGTACTTC. It specifies CASSYGLAGSQYF.

This clone has a handful of counts. The chain uses TRBV4-3 and TRBJ2-3; TRBD1 is a possible D gene (5 bases). V shed 0 bases and J shed 7 bases, with 23 bases lying between them. Germline V gene data show CDR1 as LGHNA and CDR2 as YSLEER. This CDR3 is 18 amino acids long. The CDR3 sequence: CASSQESVRTQIMYTQYF. The DNA of the CDR3 is TGCGCCAGCAGCCAAGAGAGTGTGCGGACACAGATAATGTATACGCAGTATTTT.

The V and J genes are TRBV30 and TRBJ2-7; D remains unclear. The CDR3 length is 14 residues. Trimming pared 2 bases from V and 3 bases from J, leaving 14 bases between. Germline V CDR1 and CDR2: GTSNPN, SVGIG (reference sequence). CDR3 region: CAWSPPPQVYEQYF. The CDR3 DNA reads as TGTGCCTGGAGTCCTCCCCCTCAGGTCTACGAGCAGTACTTC.

This chain joins TRBV4-1 and TRBJ1-1; D gene ambiguous. V lost 2 bases to trimming and J lost 3 bases, with 19 bases between them. Germline CDR1 reads MGHRA; CDR2 reads YSYEKL. The CDR3 is 17 amino acids. CDR3 coding DNA: TGCGCCAGCAGCCAATGGTTGACCGGGAGTCGGGACACTGAAGCTTTCTTT. This gives the protein CASSQWLTGSRDTEAFF.

This clone came up a few times. This chain joins TRBV10-3 and TRBJ1-4, with 7 bases matching TRBD1. Germline CDR1 and CDR2: ENHRY and SYGVKD. The V gene end was trimmed by 7 bases and the J gene end by 6 bases; junction bases not matched to a gene: 2. This CDR3 is built from 12 residues. This CDR3 reads CAIKGTDEKLFF. Here the CDR3 DNA reads TGTGCCATCAAGGGGACAGATGAAAAACTGTTTTTT.

The chain joins TRBV27 to TRBJ2-7, with TRBD2 as a possible D gene (5 bases). V gave up 2 bases and J gave up 4 bases, with 15 bases separating them. Germline V gives CDR1 MNHEY, CDR2 SMNVEV (reference sequence). CDR3 length: 15 amino acids. The CDR3, as DNA: TGTGCCAGCAGTTTACGGGGAGAGAGGAGATACGAGCAGTACTTC. Its translation: CASSLRGERRYEQYF.

The count of this clone is one. This chain connects TRBV9 to TRBJ2-7; TRBD1 aligns across 10 bases. This CDR3 comprises 15 residues. V was clipped by 0 bases and J by 3 bases; unmatched bases: 3. Germline V lookup: CDR1 SGDLS, CDR2 YYNGEE. CDR3: CASSVGTGGFYEQYF. DNA of the CDR3: TGTGCCAGCAGCGTAGGGACAGGGGGTTTCTACGAGCAGTACTTC.

The V gene is TRBV30, the J gene TRBJ1-5; the D gene is possibly TRBD1 (6 bases). In germline, CDR1 is GTSNPN, CDR2 SVGIG (reference sequence). This CDR3 region has 13 residues. The ends were cut back, 1 base at V and 5 bases at J, with 9 bases in the middle. Written as DNA, the CDR3 is TGTGCCTGGAGTGGACAGGATGATCAGCCCCAGCATTTT. It is translated as CAWSGQDDQPQHF.

The V gene is TRBV5-4, the J gene TRBJ2-2; no reliable D call. CDR3 length: 16 amino acids. Germline loops: CDR1 SGHNT, CDR2 YYREEE (reference sequence). The V gene lost 1 base and the J gene lost 2 bases, with 12 bases spanning the gap. The CDR3 region is CASSLISSFNTGELFF. In nucleotides, the CDR3 is TGTGCCAGCAGCTTGATAAGCTCTTTTAACACCGGGGAGCTGTTTTTT.

This clone was counted only a few times. V and J are TRBV5-1 and TRBJ1-2; D gene uncertain. Germline V CDR1 and CDR2: SGHRS, YFSETQ. There are 15 residues in the CDR3. V lost 0 bases and J lost 6, with 15 bases in between. CDR3 DNA sequence: TGCGCCAGCAGCTTGGATTTCGCAAACCTAGATGGCTACACCTTC. Its protein is CASSLDFANLDGYTF.

This chain joins TRBV6-6 and TRBJ2-3; D may be TRBD2 (5 bases). The germline CDR1 and CDR2 sequences are MNHNY and SVGAGI (reference sequence). This CDR3 region has 15 residues. Trimming shortened V by 7 bases and J by 2 bases, and 16 bases separated the two germline ends. DNA of the CDR3: TGTGCCAGCACCCCCGGCCGGGGATCCACAGATACGCAGTATTTT. Amino acids: CASTPGRGSTDTQYF.

V and J are TRBV19 and TRBJ2-5, with 9 bases aligning to TRBD1. The CDR3 length is 14 residues. Germline trimming cut 4 bases from V and 3 bases from J; bases unmatched to any gene: 3. Germline-derived CDR1 and CDR2 are LNHDA and SQIVND (reference sequence). The CDR3 loop reads CASSRGQGKETQYF. The CDR3 DNA follows: TGTGCCAGTAGTAGGGGACAGGGAAAAGAGACCCAGTACTTC.

This clone occurred a few times. The rearrangement links TRBV5-8 to TRBJ1-5; D not resolved. The CDR3 is 13 amino acids. From germline, CDR1 is SGHTS and CDR2 YDEGEE. The germline V and J ends were trimmed by 0 bases and 4 bases, with 5 bases remaining between them. This CDR3 is CASSLAGNQPQHF. CDR3 DNA sequence: TGTGCCAGCAGCTTGGCCGGGAATCAGCCCCAGCATTTT.

The V and J genes are TRBV9 and TRBJ2-3; 10 bases match TRBD1. The CDR3 is 19 amino acids. Germline V gene lookup returns CDR1 SGDLS and CDR2 YYNGEE. Germline trimming cut 1 base from V and 0 bases from J; bases unmatched to any gene: 11. The CDR3 sequence: CASSVFQGGTGASTDTQYF. The CDR3 DNA reads as TGTGCCAGCAGCGTATTTCAGGGCGGGACAGGGGCAAGCACAGATACGCAGTATTTT. The full variable domain, completed using reference TRBV9 and TRBJ2-3, is DSGVTQTPKHLITATGQRVTLRCSPRSGDLSVYWYQQSLDQGLQFLIQYYNGEERAKGNILERFSAQQFPDLHSELNLSSLELGDSALYFCASSVFQGGTGASTDTQYFGPGTRLTVL.

A few counts support this clone. The chain has TRBV4-2 and TRBJ2-5; 9 nucleotides agree with TRBD2. The tail of the sequence fits TRBJ2-7 better, so the J call may be wrong. Germline-derived CDR1 and CDR2 are LGHNA and YNFKEQ. CDR3 size: 14 residues. The CDR3 loop is CASSQDAGGNEQYF. The CDR3 DNA follows: TGTGCCAGCAGCCAAGATGCGGGGGGGAACGAGCAGTACTTC.

The V call is TRBV5-1, the J call TRBJ1-1, with TRBD1 matching over 7 bases. CDR1 and CDR2 (germline): SGHRS, YFSETQ. With 3 bases clipped from V and 3 bases from J, the junction kept 2 bases outside the gene matches. The CDR3 contains 13 residues. Written as DNA, the CDR3 is TGCGCCAGCAGCTGGCAGGGGGACACTGAAGCTTTCTTT. It is translated as CASSWQGDTEAFF.

The chain employs TRBV7-8 and TRBJ2-7; TRBD1 matches at 9 bases. Trimming removed 5 bases from V and 2 bases from J; junction bases left unmatched: 4. The CDR3 runs 14 residues. Germline V CDR1 and CDR2: SGHVS, FQNEAQ. CDR3 protein: CASSRDRGAYEQYF. CDR3 bases: TGTGCCAGCAGCCGCGACAGGGGGGCCTACGAGCAGTACTTC.

This clone was seen a few times. The chain recombines TRBV19 with TRBJ2-1; D not certain. The germline V and J ends were trimmed by 5 bases and 1 base, with 12 bases remaining between them. The CDR3 sequence is 15 residues long. From germline, CDR1 is LNHDA and CDR2 SQIVND (reference sequence). DNA of the CDR3: TGTGCCAGTAGTTTCCGCCCGGAGTCCTACAATGAGCAGTTCTTC. Translated: CASSFRPESYNEQFF.

The chain is built from TRBV5-4 and TRBJ2-5; 8 nucleotides match TRBD1. This CDR3 is 16 amino acids long. J was trimmed by 5 bases and V by 4 bases; bases with no gene match: 13. In germline, CDR1 is SGHNT, CDR2 YYREEE (reference sequence). CDR3 protein: CASSRNGQGVRETQYF. The CDR3 nucleotides are TGTGCCAGCAGCCGGAACGGACAGGGAGTAAGGGAGACCCAGTACTTC.

The chain uses TRBV5-1 and TRBJ2-3; possible D gene TRBD2, 5 bases. This CDR3 contains 15 residues. V lost 0 bases, J lost 4 bases, and 12 bases lay in between. The germline gives CDR1 SGHRS, CDR2 YFSETQ. CDR3 in DNA: TGCGCCAGCAGCTTGGAGGGAGCGTGGGCAGATACGCAGTATTTT. Translation gives CASSLEGAWADTQYF. The variable domain in full, completed from reference TRBV5-1 and TRBJ2-3, reads KAGVTQTPRYLIKTRGQQVTLSCSPISGHRSVSWYQQTPGQGLQFLFEYFSETQRNKGNFPGRFSGRQFSNSRSEMNVSTLELGDSALYLCASSLEGAWADTQYFGPGTRLTVL.

This clone was picked up a small number of times. This chain joins TRBV4-1 and TRBJ1-4; D might be TRBD1 (5 bases). The V gene's germline CDR1 is MGHRA and CDR2 YSYEKL. This CDR3 region has 16 residues. The germline V and J ends were trimmed by 1 base and 6 bases, with 15 bases remaining between them. This chain's CDR3 is CASSQGIAGWDEKLFF. CDR3 DNA: TGCGCCAGCAGCCAAGGAATTGCAGGGTGGGATGAAAAACTGTTTTTT.

This clone was picked up a small number of times. The chain employs TRBV29-1 and TRBJ1-1; D not resolved. The CDR3 consists of 12 residues. V was clipped by 7 bases and J by 1 base, with 10 bases between them. Germline CDR1 reads SQVTM; CDR2 reads ANQGSEA. The DNA for the CDR3 is TGCAGCGGAAAAACAGAGAACACTGAAGCTTTCTTT. Protein: CSGKTENTEAFF. The variable domain in full, with the rest retrieved from reference TRBV29-1 and TRBJ1-1, is SAVISQKPSRDICQRGTSLTIQCQVDSQVTMMFWYRQQPGQSLTLIATANQGSEATYESGFVIDKFPISRPNLTFSTLTVSNMSPEDSSIYLCSGKTENTEAFFGQGTRLTVV.

This rearrangement joins TRBV4-1 to TRBJ2-1, with 11 bases aligning to TRBD2. Trimming cost V 4 bases and J 7 bases; bases outside gene matches: 9. The CDR3 runs to 16 residues. The germline V gene encodes CDR1 MGHRA and CDR2 YSYEKL. The CDR3, as DNA: TGCGCCAGCAGCCGCTCACTAGCGGGAGCTGGTAATGAGCAGTTCTTC. Its translation: CASSRSLAGAGNEQFF.